This T cell receptor (beta chain) was identified in a study of a mutant IDH1 vaccine in newly diagnosed glioma. For the study at large: Treated patients had a mean age of approximately 40 years and a sex split that was roughly 60% male and roughly 38% female. Prior therapy was radiotherapy, temozolomide, or both; most received both. Study results and limitations: Across multiple MHC alleles, about 95% of patients had vaccine-induced responses.

Trimming left V 2 bases short and J 6 bases short, with 8 bases between. This CDR3 has 13 residues. The V gene's germline CDR1 is MDHEN and CDR2 SYDVKM. Only in-frame clones appear in the TCRdb table, and some are missing; sequencing was by immunoSEQ multiplex PCR. In the table there are tens of thousands of clones, 90% to 95% of which are singletons. About this clone itself: Its target is unknown.

The time point denotes: week 5, during vaccination. With topical imiquimod, each dose of the vaccine consisted of 300 ug of mutant IDH1 20-mer peptide. The TCR originated in a woman aged 50 to 65 with glioma. Sequenced here: PBMCs, sampled from a glioma patient whose treatment included an IDH1 peptide vaccine. The chain couples TRBV28 to TRBJ1-5; D is unclear. CDR3 sequence: CASSLMGFQPQHF. The CDR3 region has the DNA TGTGCCAGCAGTTTAATGGGATTTCAGCCCCAGCATTTT. The variable domain in full, with the rest retrieved from reference TRBV28 and TRBJ1-5, is DVKVTQSSRYLVKRTGEKVFLECVQDMDHENMFWYRQDPGLGLRLIYFSYDVKMKEKGDIPEGYSVSREKKERFSLILESASTNQTSMYLCASSLMGFQPQHFGDGTRLSIL.